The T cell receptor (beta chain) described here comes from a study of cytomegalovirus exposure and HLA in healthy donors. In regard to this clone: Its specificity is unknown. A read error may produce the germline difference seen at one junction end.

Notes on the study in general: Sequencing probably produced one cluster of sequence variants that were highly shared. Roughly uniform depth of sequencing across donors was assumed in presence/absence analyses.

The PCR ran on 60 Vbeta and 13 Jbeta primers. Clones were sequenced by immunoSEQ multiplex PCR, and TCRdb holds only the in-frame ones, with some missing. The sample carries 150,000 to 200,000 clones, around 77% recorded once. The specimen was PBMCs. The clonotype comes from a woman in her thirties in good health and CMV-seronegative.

The CDR3 is CASSFPSGANVLTF. In DNA, the CDR3 is TGTGCCAGCAGCTTTCCCTCTGGGGCCAACGTCCTGACCTTC. The chain joins TRBV5-6 to TRBJ2-6; TRBD1 is a possible D gene (5 bases). The CDR3 contains 14 residues. Per the germline V gene, CDR1 is SGHDT and CDR2 is YYEEEE.